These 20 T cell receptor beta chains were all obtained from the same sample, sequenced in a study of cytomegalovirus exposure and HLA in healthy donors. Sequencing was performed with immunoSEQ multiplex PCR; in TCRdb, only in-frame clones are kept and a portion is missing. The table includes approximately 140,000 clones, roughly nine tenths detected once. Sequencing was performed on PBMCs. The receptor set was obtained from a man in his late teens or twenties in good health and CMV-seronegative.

CDR3 protein: CASTFGTGWSTEAFF. In DNA, the CDR3 is TGTGCCAGCACCTTCGGGACAGGGTGGAGCACTGAAGCTTTCTTT. The rearrangement uses TRBV6-5 and TRBJ1-1; 9 positions agree with TRBD1. The junction had 10 bases not matched to a gene; V was cut back by 7 bases and J by 4 bases. The CDR3 runs 15 residues. In germline, CDR1 is MNHEY, CDR2 SVGAGI.

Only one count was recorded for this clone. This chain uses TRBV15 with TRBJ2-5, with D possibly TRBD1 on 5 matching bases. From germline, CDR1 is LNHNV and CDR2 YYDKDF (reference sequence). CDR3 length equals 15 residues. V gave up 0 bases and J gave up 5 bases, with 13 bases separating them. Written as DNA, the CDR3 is TGTGCCACCAGCAGAGAGGGCAGGGTATCGGAGACCCAGTACTTC. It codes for CATSREGRVSETQYF.

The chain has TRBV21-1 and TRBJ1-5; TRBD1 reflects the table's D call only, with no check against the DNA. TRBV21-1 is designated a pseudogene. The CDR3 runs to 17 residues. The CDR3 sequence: CASSTRGTGDSNQPQHF. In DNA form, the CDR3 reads TGTGCCAGCAGCACCAGGGGGACAGGAGATAGCAATCAGCCCCAGCATTTT.

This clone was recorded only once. CDR3 region: CASSPTGEVRLNTEAFF. The DNA of the CDR3 is TGTGCCAGCTCACCAACGGGGGAGGTCCGTCTAAACACTGAAGCTTTCTTT. The chain links TRBV18 to TRBJ1-1; D might be TRBD1 (5 bases). The V gene lost 2 bases and the J gene lost 2 bases, with 18 bases spanning the gap. Germline V lookup: CDR1 KGHSH, CDR2 LQKENI. The CDR3 covers 17 residues.

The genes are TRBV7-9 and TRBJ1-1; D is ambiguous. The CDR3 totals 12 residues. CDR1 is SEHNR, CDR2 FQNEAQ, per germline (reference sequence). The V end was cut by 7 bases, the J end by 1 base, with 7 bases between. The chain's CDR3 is CASTYGNTEAFF. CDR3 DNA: TGTGCCAGCACTTACGGGAACACTGAAGCTTTCTTT.

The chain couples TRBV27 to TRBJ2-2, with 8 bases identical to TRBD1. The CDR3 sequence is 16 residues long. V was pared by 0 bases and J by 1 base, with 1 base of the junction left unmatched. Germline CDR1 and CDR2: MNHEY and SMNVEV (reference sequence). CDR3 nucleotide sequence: TGTGCCAGCAGTTTATCTGGACAGGGGAACACCGGGGAGCTGTTTTTT. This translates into CASSLSGQGNTGELFF.

Here the CDR3 reads CASSLVGQDFYGYTF. As DNA, the CDR3 is TGTGCCAGCAGCTTGGTGGGACAGGACTTCTATGGCTACACCTTC. The V and J genes are TRBV5-5 and TRBJ1-2, with 8 nucleotides matching TRBD1. Trimming cost V 0 bases and J 4 bases; bases outside gene matches: 5. Per the germline V gene, CDR1 is SGHKS and CDR2 is YYEKEE (reference sequence). This CDR3 region has 15 residues.

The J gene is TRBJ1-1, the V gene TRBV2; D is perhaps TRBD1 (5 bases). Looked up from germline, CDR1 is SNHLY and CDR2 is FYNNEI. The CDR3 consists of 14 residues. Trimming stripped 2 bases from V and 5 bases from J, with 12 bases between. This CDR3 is CASSEYRGKTEAFF. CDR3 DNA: TGTGCCAGCAGTGAATATCGGGGGAAGACTGAAGCTTTCTTT.

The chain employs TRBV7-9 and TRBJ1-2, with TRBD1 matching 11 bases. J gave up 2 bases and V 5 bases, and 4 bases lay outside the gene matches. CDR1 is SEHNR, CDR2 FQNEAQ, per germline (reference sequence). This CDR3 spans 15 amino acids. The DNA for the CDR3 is TGTGCCAGCAGCCGGGACAGGGGGGCGAACTATGGCTACACCTTC. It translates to CASSRDRGANYGYTF.

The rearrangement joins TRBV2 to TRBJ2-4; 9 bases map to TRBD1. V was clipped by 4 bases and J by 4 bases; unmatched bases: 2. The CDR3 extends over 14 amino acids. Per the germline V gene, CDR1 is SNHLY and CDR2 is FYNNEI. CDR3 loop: CASSVDRGKNIQYF. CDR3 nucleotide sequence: TGTGCCAGCAGTGTAGACAGGGGGAAAAACATTCAGTACTTC.

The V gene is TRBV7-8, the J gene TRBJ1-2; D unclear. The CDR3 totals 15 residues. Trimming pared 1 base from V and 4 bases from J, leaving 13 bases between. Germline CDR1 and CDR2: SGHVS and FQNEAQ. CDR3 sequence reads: CASSLEARDFYGYTF. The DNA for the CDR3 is TGTGCCAGCAGCTTAGAGGCCAGAGACTTCTATGGCTACACCTTC.

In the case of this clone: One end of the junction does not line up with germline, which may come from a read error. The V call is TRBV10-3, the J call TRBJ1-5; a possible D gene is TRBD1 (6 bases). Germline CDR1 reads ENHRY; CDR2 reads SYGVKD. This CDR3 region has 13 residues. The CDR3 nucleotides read TGTGCCATCAGTGAGTCGACTCGGGACATCCCCTGCTTT. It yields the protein CAISESTRDIPCF.

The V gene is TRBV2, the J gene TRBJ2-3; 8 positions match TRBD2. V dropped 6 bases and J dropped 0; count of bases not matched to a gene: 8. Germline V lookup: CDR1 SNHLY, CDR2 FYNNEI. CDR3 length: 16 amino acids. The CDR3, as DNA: TGTGCCAGCAGCGCGCTCGGGGGGGGTAGCACAGATACGCAGTATTTT. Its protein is CASSALGGGSTDTQYF.

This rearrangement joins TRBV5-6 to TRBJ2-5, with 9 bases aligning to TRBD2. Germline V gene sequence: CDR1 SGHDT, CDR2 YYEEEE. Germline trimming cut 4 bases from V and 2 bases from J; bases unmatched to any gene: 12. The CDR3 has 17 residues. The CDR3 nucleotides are TGTGCCAGCAGCCCTGAGTCTGCGGGGGGGTGGCAAGAGACCCAGTACTTC. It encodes CASSPESAGGWQETQYF. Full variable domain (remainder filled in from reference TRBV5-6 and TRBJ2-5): DAGVTQSPTHLIKTRGQQVTLRCSPKSGHDTVSWYQQALGQGPQFIFQYYEEEERQRGNFPDRFSGHQFPNYSSELNVNALLLGDSALYLCASSPESAGGWQETQYFGPGTRLLVL.

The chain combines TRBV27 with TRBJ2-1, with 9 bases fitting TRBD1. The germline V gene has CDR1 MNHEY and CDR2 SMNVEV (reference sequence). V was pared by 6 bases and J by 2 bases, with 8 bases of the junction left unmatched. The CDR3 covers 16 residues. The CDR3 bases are TGTGCCAGCAGCCCTGAGGGACAGGGTGCCTACAATGAGCAGTTCTTC. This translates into CASSPEGQGAYNEQFF.

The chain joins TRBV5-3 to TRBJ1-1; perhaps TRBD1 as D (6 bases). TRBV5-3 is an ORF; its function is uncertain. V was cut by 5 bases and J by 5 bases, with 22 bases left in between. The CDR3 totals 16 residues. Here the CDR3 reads CARSHHRASPATEAFF. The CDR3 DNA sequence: TGTGCCAGAAGTCACCACAGGGCTTCTCCTGCGACTGAAGCTTTCTTT.

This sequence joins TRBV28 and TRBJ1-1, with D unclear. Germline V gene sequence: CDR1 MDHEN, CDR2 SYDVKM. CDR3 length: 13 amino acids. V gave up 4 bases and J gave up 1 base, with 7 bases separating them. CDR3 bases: TGTGCCAGCAGTTGGCCGGGGAACACTGAAGCTTTCTTT. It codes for CASSWPGNTEAFF.

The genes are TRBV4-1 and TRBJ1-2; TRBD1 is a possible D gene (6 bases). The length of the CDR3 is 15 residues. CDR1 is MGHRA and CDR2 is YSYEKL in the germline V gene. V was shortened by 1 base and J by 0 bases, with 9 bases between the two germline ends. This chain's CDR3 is CASSQVAGANYGYTF. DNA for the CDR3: TGCGCCAGCAGCCAAGTGGCAGGGGCTAACTATGGCTACACCTTC.

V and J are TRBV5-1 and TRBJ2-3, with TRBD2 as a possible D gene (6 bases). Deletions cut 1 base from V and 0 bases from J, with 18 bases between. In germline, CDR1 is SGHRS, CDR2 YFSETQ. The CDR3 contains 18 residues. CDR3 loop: CASSLNPGVEGSTDTQYF. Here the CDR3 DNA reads TGCGCCAGCAGCTTGAATCCCGGTGTGGAGGGAAGCACAGATACGCAGTATTTT.

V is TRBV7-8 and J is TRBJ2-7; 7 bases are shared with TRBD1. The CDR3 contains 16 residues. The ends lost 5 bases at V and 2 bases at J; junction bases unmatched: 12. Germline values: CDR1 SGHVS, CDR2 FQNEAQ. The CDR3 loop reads CASSPTGATTTYEQYF. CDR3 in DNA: TGTGCCAGCAGCCCAACAGGGGCTACCACGACCTACGAGCAGTACTTC.